This TCR beta chain was recovered during a study of regulatory T cells in long-lasting Graves disease. Libraries of TCR beta came from iRepertoire HTBI primers plus Arm-PCR of CDR3 regions. TCRdb independently ran MiXCR on the multiplex PCR reads; one entry per CDR3 protein. The repertoire holds 310,000 or so distinct CDR3 sequences, with about 19% as singletons. Time point given: persistent/refractory GD, antithyroid drugs over 5 years with positive TRAb. Generation of the TCR library employed RNA extracted from PBMCs. The V end lost 6 bases, the J end lost 2 bases, and 13 bases lay between the germline ends. This CDR3 contains 14 residues. This clonotype has a count of ten or more.

Sample: peripheral blood mononuclear cells (PBMCs), taken when the disease was refractory, from a patient treated with antithyroid drugs. The rearrangement uses TRBV12-3 or TRBV12-4 and TRBJ1-2; weak D call: TRBD1 (5 bases). The receptor's source is a female donor with Graves disease. CDR3 sequence (DNA): TGTGCCAGCAGGGACACCAACTTCAACTATGGCTACACCTTC. Amino acid sequence: CASRDTNFNYGYTF.